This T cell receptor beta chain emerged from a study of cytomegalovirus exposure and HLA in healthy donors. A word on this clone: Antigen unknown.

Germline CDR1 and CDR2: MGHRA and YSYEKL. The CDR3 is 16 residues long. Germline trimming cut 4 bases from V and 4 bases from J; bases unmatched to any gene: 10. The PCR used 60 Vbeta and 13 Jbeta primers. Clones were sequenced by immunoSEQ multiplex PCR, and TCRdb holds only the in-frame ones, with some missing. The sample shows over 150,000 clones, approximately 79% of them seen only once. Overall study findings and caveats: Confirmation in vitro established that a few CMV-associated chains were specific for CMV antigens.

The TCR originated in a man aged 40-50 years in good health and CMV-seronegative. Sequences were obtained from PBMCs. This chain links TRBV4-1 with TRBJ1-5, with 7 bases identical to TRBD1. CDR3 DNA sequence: TGCGCCAGCAGCCTGGAAGGGGGCTCCTGGAATCAGCCCCAGCATTTT. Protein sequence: CASSLEGGSWNQPQHF.